This entry describes one T cell receptor (beta chain). What it recognizes is unknown. CDR1 is LNHDA and CDR2 is SQIVND in the germline V gene (reference sequence). With 5 bases clipped from V and 6 bases from J, the junction kept 19 bases outside the gene matches. This CDR3 spans 17 amino acids. This entry belongs to a study of T cell responses to AZD1222 COVID-19 vaccine. Clones were read by immunoSEQ multiplex PCR, and TCRdb kept only the in-frame ones, dropping some. The sample includes 100,000 to 150,000 clones, about 90% of them seen just once. Study outcomes and limitations: The donor group comprised mostly white British people and more females; the analysis possibly underestimated clonal diversity. Baseline serostatus was positive in only six AZD1222 recipients.

The origin of this receptor is an adult in good health. This sample comprised peripheral blood, obtained on day 0 of AZD1222 vaccination. This chain connects TRBV19 to TRBJ2-7; the match to TRBD2 covers 7 bases. The CDR3 loop reads CASSPTPSGSVPGEQYF. In DNA, the CDR3 is TGTGCCAGTAGTCCGACGCCTAGCGGTTCGGTTCCAGGCGAGCAGTACTTC.